Only a few counts were recorded for the clone carrying this T cell receptor beta chain. The data stem from a study of blood T cells in healthy people across ages. Germline V lookup: CDR1 DFQATT, CDR2 SNEGSKA (reference sequence). There are 16 residues in the CDR3. V gave up 6 bases and J gave up 3 bases; unmatched junction bases: 12. Primed by a sample-barcoded 5' primer and a J-beta primer mix, a second PCR proceeded for 7 to 11 cycles. TCRdb re-derived calls from the 5' RACE reads in MiXCR, one entry per CDR3 protein. Here the sample spans 1,300,000 or so distinct CDR3 sequences, approximately 59% being singletons.

The gene calls are TRBV20-1 and TRBJ2-7; 12 bases are shared with TRBD2. This TCR derives from a man between 18 and 29 years old in good health. The sample taken for sequencing was blood. The CDR3 sequence: CSAQNRLAGDVYEQYF. DNA of the CDR3: TGCAGTGCCCAAAATCGACTAGCGGGAGATGTCTACGAGCAGTACTTC.